Included here is one T cell receptor (beta chain) sequence, with context. There is no known antigen for this receptor. One base away there is no much larger clone; base qualities are not given. Set within a cohort of healthcare workers in London, UK, this nested case-control study involved weekly PCR testing of nasopharyngeal swabs along with blood sampling. Healthcare workers were recruited between 23 and 31 March 2020, during the week of the UK lockdown, and were followed weekly for up to roughly 15 weeks. Receptor amplification or capture employed 5' RACE. Sequencing relied on a NextSeq 500. Unique molecular identifiers were attached to individual cDNA molecules in the TCR library protocol so that sequencing error and PCR bias could be corrected. Both TCR alpha and beta chains were sequenced, and tight co-correlation was observed between alpha and beta sequence abundances in each sample. For the original study's pipeline: Decombinator V4 was used to annotate TCR sequences for V gene, J gene and CDR3. TCRs were defined as expanded if a significant change between any two time points was detected under a Poisson model with p below 0.0001. Abundances of TCRs were expressed as counts per million after normalisation to the total number of TCRs sequenced in each sample. A search of VDJdb, accessed on 1 November 2021, was run for TCRs annotated to CMV, EBV and SARS-CoV-2, with TCRs annotated for multiple antigens excluded. The public reads were reprocessed in TCRdb via fastp at Q25 and MiXCR, keeping in-frame beta chains. A single entry per CDR3 protein holds the most common genes and DNA from its merged rows. TCRdb, not the authors, supplied the V and J calls. In all, the sample holds more than 85,000 distinct CDR3 sequences, and 16% of those were seen once. The top ten hold 1.3% of the sample.

This entry belongs to a study of early T cells in non-severe SARS-CoV-2 infection listed by TCRdb under 2021. General notes on the study: Because TCR sequencing relied on bulk RNA taken from unsorted whole blood, pairing of alpha and beta chains was not possible. On the study overall, not on this receptor specifically: VDJdb matching was skewed toward anti-spike CD8 responses, so virus-specific expansions were likely underestimated and private and CD4 specificities were missed.

The receptor was derived from an adult who was a healthcare worker with PCR-confirmed SARS-CoV-2 infection or an uninfected control (not recorded which). The sequenced sample was whole blood.

The CDR3 protein is CASSQLRAGGPSNTEAFF. The DNA reads TGTGCCAGCAGCCAATTGAGGGCAGGGGGCCCTTCAAACACTGAAGCTTTCTTT. In this chain, TRBV28 is recombined with TRBJ1-1; 8 bases in the middle match TRBD1. Taken from the germline V gene, the CDR1 and CDR2 loops are MDHEN and SYDVKM. The CDR3 has 18 amino acids, counting the end cysteine and phenylalanine. Just CDR3 DNA is preserved here, 54 bases in frame from base 1. V lost 6 bases and J lost 2 bases, and the count of bases not matched to a germline gene is 17.